These T cell receptor beta chains were read from a single sample in a study of molecular identifiers for immune sequencing clone quantification. MiXCR was run by TCRdb on the PCR reads, yielding one entry per CDR3 protein. The repertoire includes about 500,000 distinct CDR3 sequences, about a fifth of them detected once, and around 0.84% sits in the top ten. The sequencing sample was made of naive CD8+ T cells from blood, with Jurkat cell RNA spiked in. These receptors came from a human donor in good health. Some libraries in this study had Jurkat cell RNA spiked in. The CDR3 runs from the conserved cysteine through the conserved F or W. D genes are given only for firm matches. Clone size is stated in some rows and not others, as once, few, many or a class when expanded.

>-|-|TRBJ2-7|TRBV12-3/TRBV12-4
CASSPPRQYGYEQYF
TGTGCCAGCAGCCCCCCCCGACAGTACGGCTACGAGCAGTACTTC
>-|many|TRBJ1-1|TRBV6-6
CASSHDVGAEAFF
TGTGCCAGCAGTCACGACGTGGGGGCTGAAGCTTTCTTT
>TRBD2|many|TRBJ2-5|TRBV10-3
CAISEFGTNQETQYF
TGTGCCATCAGTGAGTTCGGGACTAATCAAGAGACCCAGTACTTC
>TRBD1|many|TRBJ1-1|TRBV29-1
CSVTGTAIEAFF
TGCAGCGTGACAGGGACGGCGATTGAAGCTTTCTTT
>-|many|TRBJ1-1|TRBV14
CASSQVDLNTEAFF
TGTGCCAGCAGCCAAGTGGACTTGAACACTGAAGCTTTCTTT
>-|many|TRBJ1-6|TRBV3-1
CASSQDLGLNSPLHF
TGTGCCAGCAGCCAAGATCTGGGCCTAAATTCACCCCTCCACTTT
>-|few|TRBJ1-4|TRBV30
CAGARATNEKLFF
TGTGCCGGCGCCAGGGCAACTAATGAAAAACTGTTTTTT
>-|few|TRBJ2-7|TRBV6-5
CASSYQYSYEQYF
TGTGCCAGCAGTTACCAGTACTCCTACGAGCAGTACTTC
>TRBD1|-|TRBJ1-5|TRBV6-5
CASSLGTGTNQPQHF
TGTGCCAGCAGTTTAGGGACAGGGACCAATCAGCCCCAGCATTTT
>TRBD1|few|TRBJ2-1|TRBV7-2
CASSQGAAYNEQFF
TGTGCCAGCAGCCAGGGGGCGGCCTACAATGAGCAGTTCTTC
>TRBD1|-|TRBJ2-7|TRBV14
CASSGWQGAYEQYF
TGTGCCAGCAGTGGGTGGCAGGGGGCCTACGAGCAGTACTTC
>TRBD1|-|TRBJ2-7|TRBV7-9
CASSPGGTGNYEQYF
TGTGCCAGCAGCCCAGGGGGTACGGGTAACTACGAGCAGTACTTC
>TRBD2|many|TRBJ2-2|TRBV5-1
CASSPGGAGGPNTGELFF
TGCGCCAGCAGTCCTGGAGGAGCGGGGGGGCCGAACACCGGGGAGCTGTTTTTT
>-|-|TRBJ2-5|TRBV14
CASSQQQSGRTTVWETQYF
TGTGCCAGCAGCCAACAGCAAAGTGGACGGACGACAGTCTGGGAGACCCAGTACTTC
>-|-|TRBJ1-1|TRBV27
CASSHLGSEAFF
TGTGCCAGCAGTCATCTGGGTTCTGAAGCTTTCTTT
>TRBD2|-|TRBJ2-7|TRBV20-1
CSAVSPLGTSSEQYF
TGCAGTGCGGTCTCTCCCCTCGGGACTAGTTCCGAGCAGTACTTC
>-|-|TRBJ2-7|TRBV19
CASSITYSYEQYF
TGTGCCAGTAGTATCACCTATTCCTACGAGCAGTACTTC
>-|many|TRBJ1-5|TRBV15
CATSRVEDTTPQHF
TGTGCCACCAGCAGAGTAGAGGATACAACCCCCCAGCATTTT
>-|-|TRBJ2-7|TRBV11-2
CASSSRTYEQYF
TGTGCCAGCAGCTCCCGGACCTACGAGCAGTACTTC
>-|few|TRBJ2-7|TRBV7-3
CASAPSGNYYEQYF
TGTGCCAGCGCCCCCAGCGGAAACTATTACGAGCAGTACTTC
>TRBD1|few|TRBJ2-7|TRBV4-1
CASSQVAPGQGADEQYF
TGCGCCAGCAGCCAAGTCGCGCCGGGACAGGGGGCGGACGAGCAGTACTTC
>-|many|TRBJ2-3|TRBV7-9
CASIPPVTDTQYF
TGTGCCAGCATCCCCCCGGTAACAGATACGCAGTATTTT
>TRBD1|few|TRBJ2-7|TRBV12-3/TRBV12-4
CASSTQGALEQYF
TGTGCCAGCAGTACCCAGGGGGCGCTTGAGCAGTACTTC
>-|many|TRBJ2-5|TRBV20-1
CSARDLLASQETQYF
TGCAGTGCTAGAGATCTTTTGGCATCCCAAGAGACCCAGTACTTC
>TRBD2|many|TRBJ2-7|TRBV30
CAWGRGTNSYEQYF
TGTGCCTGGGGCCGGGGGACTAACTCCTACGAGCAGTACTTC
>-|many|TRBJ2-3|TRBV7-9
CASSRADTDTQYF
TGTGCCAGCAGCCGGGCCGACACAGATACGCAGTATTTT
>TRBD2|few|TRBJ2-1|TRBV7-3
CASSLGYVGLGIDEQFF
TGTGCCAGCAGCTTAGGTTATGTAGGACTAGGAATCGATGAGCAGTTCTTC
>-|many|TRBJ1-5|TRBV12-3/TRBV12-4
CASSNGPVNQPQHF
TGTGCCAGCAGTAACGGCCCAGTGAATCAGCCCCAGCATTTT
>TRBD2|-|TRBJ2-7|TRBV5-6
CASSLMTSGGSGEQYF
TGTGCCAGCAGCTTAATGACTAGCGGGGGGTCTGGCGAGCAGTACTTC
>TRBD1|many|TRBJ1-6|TRBV20-1
CSARDLDRGPYNSPLHF
TGCAGTGCTAGAGATCTAGACAGGGGTCCCTATAATTCACCCCTCCACTTT
>-|many|TRBJ1-2|TRBV4-2
CASSQETGFGYGYTF
TGTGCCAGCAGCCAGGAAACAGGGTTCGGCTATGGCTACACCTTC
>TRBD2|many|TRBJ2-5|TRBV7-7
CASSPRLAAIQETQYF
TGTGCTAGCAGCCCCCGACTAGCGGCGATTCAAGAGACCCAGTACTTC
>-|many|TRBJ1-4|TRBV20-1
CSAGNNEKLFF
TGCAGTGCAGGGAACAATGAAAAACTGTTTTTT
>-|many|TRBJ1-1|TRBV29-1
CSGRTANTEAFF
TGCAGCGGACGGACGGCAAACACTGAAGCTTTCTTT
>TRBD1|many|TRBJ1-2|TRBV7-9
CASSSTGTVNYGYTF
TGTGCCAGCAGCTCGACAGGGACGGTTAACTATGGCTACACCTTC
>-|-|TRBJ2-5|TRBV12-1
CASSPPRTWPESKTQYF
TGTGCCAGCAGCCCCCCAAGGACATGGCCGGAGTCGAAGACCCAGTACTTC
>TRBD1|few|TRBJ1-1|TRBV20-1
CSAEGQGGEMGTEAFF
TGCAGTGCTGAGGGACAGGGGGGAGAGATGGGAACTGAAGCTTTCTTT
>TRBD1|-|TRBJ1-1|TRBV13
CASRLGRAGGTNTEAFF
TGTGCCAGCAGGCTAGGGAGGGCAGGGGGAACGAACACTGAAGCTTTCTTT
>-|many|TRBJ1-2|TRBV12-3/TRBV12-4
CASSPGPGFVYGYTF
TGTGCCAGCAGTCCGGGTCCGGGGTTTGTCTATGGCTACACCTTC
>-|many|TRBJ2-7|TRBV28
CASSFLPGAHEQYF
TGTGCCAGCAGTTTCCTGCCAGGGGCACACGAGCAGTACTTC
>TRBD2|-|TRBJ2-2|TRBV6-5
CASQGLAGSNTGELFF
TGTGCCAGCCAGGGACTAGCGGGATCGAACACCGGGGAGCTGTTTTTT
>-|-|TRBJ1-3|TRBV2
CASRSTGSPGNTIYF
TGTGCCAGCAGGAGCACAGGAAGCCCTGGAAACACCATATATTTT
>TRBD2|few|TRBJ2-1|TRBV7-6
CASSLVPSGRDEQFF
TGTGCCAGCAGCTTAGTGCCTAGCGGGAGGGATGAGCAGTTCTTC
>-|many|TRBJ2-1|TRBV11-2
CASSLVGNEQFF
TGTGCCAGCAGCTTAGTCGGGAATGAGCAGTTCTTC
>-|few|TRBJ2-2|TRBV3-1
CASSQGQHRTGELFF
TGTGCCAGCAGCCAAGGACAGCACCGCACCGGGGAGCTGTTTTTT